What follows describes a single T cell receptor beta chain. Only in-frame clones appear in the TCRdb table, and some are missing; sequencing was by immunoSEQ multiplex PCR. The data hold about 120,000 clones, with around nine tenths observed a single time. The CDR3 is 15 residues long. Trimming shortened V by 5 bases and J by 7 bases, and 19 bases separated the two germline ends. Germline V gene lookup returns CDR1 PRHDT and CDR2 FYEKMQ (reference sequence). This record comes from a study of blood T cell repertoires in COVID-19. The sequencing sample was made of peripheral blood. This clonotype originated in a human donor with acute or convalescent COVID-19. The donor label of this sample is uncertain. The chain recombines TRBV13 with TRBJ2-3; TRBD1 might be the D (8 bases). The CDR3 sequence: CASSTQDREGHTQYF. In DNA form, the CDR3 reads TGTGCCAGCAGCACCCAGGACAGGGAGGGGCATACGCAGTATTTT.